These 22 T cell receptor beta chains originate from one sample sequenced in a study of blood T cell repertoires in COVID-19. The assay was immunoSEQ multiplex PCR, and TCRdb's table has in-frame clones only and misses some. The table includes about 290,000 clones, around four fifths detected once. The sample comprised peripheral blood. All receptors come from a woman aged 45-60 years with active or convalescent COVID-19.

This rearrangement joins TRBV4-2 to TRBJ1-4; D might be TRBD1 (5 bases). Germline V gene data show CDR1 as LGHNA and CDR2 as YNFKEQ. V shed 0 bases and J shed 6 bases, with 17 bases lying between them. This CDR3 is 17 amino acids long. In nucleotides, the CDR3 is TGTGCCAGCAGCCAAGAGGGTCCGGGCAGGGCCGATGAAAAACTGTTTTTT. The encoded protein is CASSQEGPGRADEKLFF.

V and J are TRBV19 and TRBJ2-7, with a possible D match to TRBD2 (6 bases). The CDR3 sequence is 14 residues long. The germline V and J ends were trimmed by 6 bases and 5 bases, with 17 bases remaining between them. The germline gives CDR1 LNHDA, CDR2 SQIVND (reference sequence). The DNA of the CDR3 is TGTGCCAGTAGCCCGGGAGTGGGGGTCCACGAGCAGTACTTC. Protein: CASSPGVGVHEQYF. The full variable domain, in which reference TRBV19 and TRBJ2-7 provide the parts outside the CDR3, is DGGITQSPKYLFRKEGQNVTLSCEQNLNHDAMYWYRQDPGQGLRLIYYSQIVNDFQKGDIAEGYSVSREKKESFPLTVTSAQKNPTAFYLCASSPGVGVHEQYFGPGTRLTVT.

The J gene is TRBJ1-2, the V gene TRBV13, with no clear D. Trimming left V 0 bases short and J 3 bases short, with 11 bases between. The CDR3 loop spans 15 amino acids. The germline V gene encodes CDR1 PRHDT and CDR2 FYEKMQ (reference sequence). The CDR3 here is CASSLGSSQYYGYTF. The DNA of the CDR3 is TGTGCCAGCAGCTTAGGCTCTTCGCAGTACTATGGCTACACCTTC. The full variable domain, its missing parts supplied by reference TRBV13 and TRBJ1-2, is AAGVIQSPRHLIKEKRETATLKCYPIPRHDTVYWYQQGPGQDPQFLISFYEKMQSDKGSIPDRFSAQQFSDYHSELNMSSLELGDSALYFCASSLGSSQYYGYTFGSGTRLTVV.

The chain joins TRBV2 to TRBJ1-2, with D possibly TRBD1 on 6 matching bases. Between the trimmed V and J ends, which lost 8 bases and 0 bases, there was a span of 22 bases. The CDR3 is 17 residues long. Germline V CDR1 and CDR2: SNHLY, FYNNEI. CDR3: CASLKRTAISSNYGYTF. In DNA, the CDR3 is TGTGCCAGCCTCAAGCGGACAGCCATATCCTCTAACTATGGCTACACCTTC.

V gene TRBV6-4 combines with J gene TRBJ1-2; TRBD1 agrees at 7 bases. The ends lost 6 bases at V and 4 bases at J; junction bases unmatched: 8. This CDR3 is 14 amino acids long. CDR1 and CDR2 (germline): MRHNA, SNTAGT. CDR3 coding DNA: TGTGCCAGCAGGGAGGGACAGCCACCCTATGGCTACACCTTC. Translation: CASREGQPPYGYTF.

The rearrangement joins TRBV6-2 or TRBV6-3 to TRBJ2-5; 7 nucleotides match TRBD2. The CDR3 extends over 17 amino acids. V lost 2 bases and J lost 5; bases outside the gene matches: 14. Germline CDR1 and CDR2: MNHEY and SVGEGT. Here the CDR3 DNA reads TGTGCCAGCAGTTACCAGTTTCTGGGCGGGAGAGGCGAGACCCAGTACTTC. It specifies CASSYQFLGGRGETQYF.

This chain joins TRBV27 and TRBJ1-1; 8 bases map to TRBD1. The germline gives CDR1 MNHEY, CDR2 SMNVEV (reference sequence). This CDR3 is built from 13 residues. The ends lost 5 bases at V and 4 bases at J; junction bases unmatched: 3. CDR3 region: CASSPDRGTEAFF. DNA of the CDR3: TGTGCCAGCAGTCCAGACAGGGGCACTGAAGCTTTCTTT.

The sample holds one count of this clone. The chain combines TRBV21-1 with TRBJ2-6; the table assigns TRBD1, which was not confirmed against the DNA. TRBV21-1 counts as a pseudogene. This CDR3 comprises 17 residues. This chain's CDR3 is CASSTGQGICGANVLTF. The DNA of the CDR3 is TGTGCCAGCAGTACGGGACAGGGTATCTGTGGGGCCAACGTCCTGACTTTC.

The V gene is TRBV4-1, the J gene TRBJ2-3; TRBD2 might be the D (6 bases). V lost 4 bases to trimming and J lost 4 bases, with 24 bases between them. This CDR3 region has 18 residues. CDR1 and CDR2 from the germline V gene are MGHRA and YSYEKL. CDR3 region: CASSPEIRTGDSADTQYF. The CDR3 bases are TGCGCCAGCAGCCCCGAAATAAGGACGGGAGACTCGGCAGATACGCAGTATTTT.

The chain has TRBV7-3 and TRBJ2-1, with D possibly TRBD2 on 6 matching bases. With 5 bases removed from V and 9 bases from J, the gap between germline ends came to 20 bases. The V gene's germline CDR1 is SGHTA and CDR2 FQGTGA. The CDR3 loop spans 15 amino acids. The CDR3 reads CASSAGTAAYGEQFF. The DNA for the CDR3 is TGTGCCAGCAGCGCCGGGACTGCTGCATATGGTGAGCAGTTCTTC.

This clone appeared a single time. The chain joins TRBV5-4 to TRBJ1-1; TRBD1 matches at 10 bases. V dropped 4 bases and J dropped 2; count of bases not matched to a gene: 5. CDR1 is SGHNT and CDR2 is YYREEE in the germline V gene (reference sequence). This CDR3 is 15 amino acids long. CDR3 amino acids: CASSTDRGGNTEAFF. Written as DNA, the CDR3 is TGTGCCAGCAGCACGGACAGGGGGGGAAACACTGAAGCTTTCTTT.

The chain joins TRBV5-1 to TRBJ1-6; 7 bases align to TRBD1. Germline lookup yields CDR1 SGHRS and CDR2 YFSETQ. This CDR3 contains 16 residues. The J segment lost 5 bases and the V segment lost 0 bases, leaving 5 bases of the junction unmatched. DNA of the CDR3: TGCGCCAGCAGCTTGGCCGGGACAGTAAATAATTCACCCCTCCACTTT. Amino acids: CASSLAGTVNNSPLHF.

V and J are TRBV19 and TRBJ2-7, with 11 bases that match TRBD1. CDR1 and CDR2 from the germline V gene are LNHDA and SQIVND (reference sequence). V was clipped by 7 bases and J by 1 base; unmatched bases: 3. The CDR3 loop spans 14 amino acids. The CDR3 DNA sequence: TGTGCCAGTAAGGACAGGGGGCCATCCTACGAGCAGTACTTC. This translates into CASKDRGPSYEQYF.

The chain links TRBV27 to TRBJ1-1; D gene unclear. This CDR3 is 15 amino acids long. From germline, CDR1 is MNHEY and CDR2 SMNVEV (reference sequence). V shed 5 bases and J shed 5 bases, with 18 bases lying between them. CDR3 loop: CASSPIRMRRTEAFF. The DNA of the CDR3 is TGTGCCAGCAGTCCTATACGTATGAGGCGGACTGAAGCTTTCTTT.

This chain joins TRBV15 and TRBJ1-3; D is perhaps TRBD1 (6 bases). Trimming removed 6 bases at V and 3 bases at J, with 15 bases between. The CDR3 extends over 15 amino acids. Germline V lookup: CDR1 LNHNV, CDR2 YYDKDF (reference sequence). CDR3 sequence reads: CATSRDMGGGNTIYF. CDR3 sequence (DNA): TGTGCCACCAGTCGGGACATGGGCGGTGGAAACACCATATATTTT.

This chain links TRBV7-3 with TRBJ1-1, with D possibly being TRBD1 (6 bases). Germline lookup yields CDR1 SGHTA and CDR2 FQGTGA. This CDR3 has 14 residues. Trimming left V 1 base short and J 4 bases short, with 10 bases between. The CDR3 DNA sequence: TGTGCCAGCAGCTTAAGCTCAGGGGCCACTGAAGCTTTCTTT. As protein: CASSLSSGATEAFF.

This chain connects TRBV2 to TRBJ2-5; perhaps TRBD2 as D (6 bases). The germline V gene encodes CDR1 SNHLY and CDR2 FYNNEI. Trimming removed 0 bases at V and 5 bases at J, with 13 bases between. This CDR3 has 15 residues. The CDR3 nucleotides are TGTGCCAGCAGTGAAGCTGGACTATCGTGGGAGACCCAGTACTTC. Amino acids: CASSEAGLSWETQYF.

This rearrangement joins TRBV27 to TRBJ1-1; D possibly corresponds to TRBD1 (5 bases). The V gene lost 1 base and the J gene lost 6 bases, with 12 bases spanning the gap. Germline CDR1 reads MNHEY; CDR2 reads SMNVEV (reference sequence). The CDR3 length is 14 residues. CDR3 in amino acids: CASSLYQGGAEAFF. CDR3 nucleotides: TGTGCCAGCAGTTTATACCAGGGTGGGGCTGAAGCTTTCTTT.

J is TRBJ2-1 and V is TRBV7-9, with TRBD2 matching 13 bases. There are 18 residues in the CDR3. J lost 6 bases, V lost 0 bases, and 8 bases had no gene match. Germline CDR1 SEHNR, CDR2 FQNEAQ (reference sequence). The CDR3: CASSLAFGLAGAANEQFF. In DNA, the CDR3 is TGTGCCAGCAGCTTAGCGTTTGGACTAGCGGGAGCGGCCAATGAGCAGTTCTTC.

The V gene is TRBV10-3, the J gene TRBJ2-3; D unresolved. Germline V lookup: CDR1 ENHRY, CDR2 SYGVKD. This CDR3 has 13 residues. Deletions cut 3 bases from V and 0 bases from J, with 4 bases between. The CDR3 loop is CAISDLSTDTQYF. The CDR3 bases are TGTGCCATCAGTGACCTAAGCACAGATACGCAGTATTTT.

This rearrangement joins TRBV18 to TRBJ1-4, with D possibly being TRBD1 (5 bases). The CDR3 has 14 residues. Germline lookup yields CDR1 KGHSH and CDR2 LQKENI. V was shortened by 0 bases and J by 7 bases, with 9 bases between the two germline ends. The CDR3 protein is CASSPPGRGEKLFF. For the CDR3, the DNA is TGTGCCAGCTCACCACCGGGGAGGGGTGAAAAACTGTTTTTT.

The chain links TRBV6-5 to TRBJ2-7, with 7 bases aligning to TRBD1. Germline V CDR1 and CDR2: MNHEY, SVGAGI. The CDR3 runs 15 residues. With V trimmed by 4 bases and J by 2 bases, 8 bases remained unmatched. Here the CDR3 reads CASSLNRQGPYEQYF. CDR3 sequence (DNA): TGTGCCAGCAGTTTGAACCGACAGGGTCCCTACGAGCAGTACTTC.